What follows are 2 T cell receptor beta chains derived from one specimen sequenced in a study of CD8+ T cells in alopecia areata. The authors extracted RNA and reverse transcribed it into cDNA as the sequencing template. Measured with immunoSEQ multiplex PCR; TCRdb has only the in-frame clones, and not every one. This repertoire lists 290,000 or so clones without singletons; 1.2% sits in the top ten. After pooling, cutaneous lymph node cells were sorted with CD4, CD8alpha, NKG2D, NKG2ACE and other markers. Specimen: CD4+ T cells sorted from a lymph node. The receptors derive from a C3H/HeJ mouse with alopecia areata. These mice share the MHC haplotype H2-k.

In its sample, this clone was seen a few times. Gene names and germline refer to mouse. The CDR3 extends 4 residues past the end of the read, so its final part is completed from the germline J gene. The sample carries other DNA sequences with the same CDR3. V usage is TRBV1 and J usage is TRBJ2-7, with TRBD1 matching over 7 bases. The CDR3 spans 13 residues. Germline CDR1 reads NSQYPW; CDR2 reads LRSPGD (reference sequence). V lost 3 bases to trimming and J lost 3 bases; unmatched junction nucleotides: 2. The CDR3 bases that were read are TGCACCTGCAGTGCGGGGACAGACTAT. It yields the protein CTCSAGTDY. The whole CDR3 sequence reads CTCSAGTDYEQYF.

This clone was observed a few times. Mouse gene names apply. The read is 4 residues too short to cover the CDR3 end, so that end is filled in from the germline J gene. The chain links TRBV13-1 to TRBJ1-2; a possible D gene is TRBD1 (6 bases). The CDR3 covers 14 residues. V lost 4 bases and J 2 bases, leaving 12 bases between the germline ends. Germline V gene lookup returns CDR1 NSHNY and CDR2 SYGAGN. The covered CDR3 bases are TGTGCCAGCAGTACAGGGAATTCGAACTCC. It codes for CASSTGNSNS. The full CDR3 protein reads CASSTGNSNSDYTF.